One TCR beta chain is described in this entry. No antigen is known for it. Germline and junction disagree at one end, which may indicate a read error. This entry comes from a study of tumor-infiltrating lymphocytes in primary liver carcinoma. Across the whole study: Each of the growths was stage T1-T3 N0M0, extending about 4 to 11 cm across. Samples returned roughly 3.65 to 7.13 million productive TCRbeta reads each. Read depth did not differ significantly between tissue types. Regarding the study as a whole: Tumors significantly exceeded blood in top-250-clone fraction (p = 0.039). Pairs comparing tumor with adjacent tissue or blood overlapped less than pairs drawn from tumor regions.

Alongside blood RNA obtained from unsorted whole blood, germline DNA was also extracted. From around 520 ng of total RNA, TCR beta-specific cDNA was reverse-transcribed using a constant-region primer. Three nested multiplex PCR rounds, a slightly modified ARM-PCR method, built the TCR beta libraries. TRBV1-TRBV30 forward primers paired with a C-beta reverse primer were used in the first two PCR rounds, which ran approximately 10 cycles each. TCRdb independently ran MiXCR on the multiplex PCR reads; one entry per CDR3 protein. The top ten clones hold about a sixth of a sample with approximately 320,000 distinct CDR3 sequences, around three fifths of them seen once. This CDR3 region has 14 residues. Looked up from germline, CDR1 is MNHNY and CDR2 is SVGAGI (reference sequence).

The sequence was collected from a woman between 25 and 40 years old with primary liver carcinoma and hepatitis B virus infection. Sequences were obtained from peripheral blood. The rearrangement links TRBV6-6 to TRBJ1-5; D unclear. The CDR3 is CTSTPGNSNQPQHF. The CDR3 DNA reads TGTACCAGCACTCCGGGGAATAGCAATCAGCCCCAGCATTTT.